The source of this TCR beta chain is a study of PD-1 blockade in classical Hodgkin lymphoma. About the research overall: Nivolumab was given intravenously to patients at 3 mg/kg every 2 weeks.

Whole-study results and caveats: According to reports, newly diagnosed patients had lower baseline TCR diversity than healthy donors, and relapsed/refractory patients had lower baseline TCR diversity still. Underlying causes for the observed repertoire differences were not defined, possibly disease activity or prior therapy.

All patients relapsed after autologous stem cell transplantation, and brentuximab vedotin exposure varied. Produced via immunoSEQ multiplex PCR; TCRdb's table is partial and in-frame only. The table lists around 41,000 clones, over 60% of them singletons. The sample holds one count of this clone. The target antigen is unknown. This specimen was peripheral blood mononuclear cells (PBMCs), taken at baseline. The source of this sequence is a human donor with classical Hodgkin lymphoma.

The CDR3 DNA is TGTGCCAGCAGCGAAAACCAGGTCCAGCGCGAGCAGTACTTC. Translating gives CASSENQVQREQYF. V and J are TRBV11-2 and TRBJ2-7; D unclear. Germline lookup yields CDR1 SGHAT and CDR2 FQNNGV. The CDR3 length is 14 residues. The V gene lost 5 bases and the J gene lost 6 bases, with 17 bases spanning the gap.